This T cell receptor beta chain was profiled in a study of blood T cell repertoires in COVID-19. Study overall: Samples representing acute and convalescent COVID-19 were sourced from the United States, Italy and Spain. Nucleic acid was either cDNA or gDNA, and it came from T cells, B-cell-depleted T cells, or PBMCs.

Germline V gene sequence: CDR1 MNHEY, CDR2 SVGEGT. Trimming took 6 bases from V and 3 from J; bases not matched to a gene: 11. The CDR3 extends over 16 amino acids. Libraries were prepared by immunoSEQ multiplex PCR; TCRdb keeps only in-frame clonotypes and omits some of them. The data contain a few hundred thousand clones, more than 70% of them seen just once; the ten biggest clones take up around 1.2%. V gene TRBV6-2 or TRBV6-3 combines with J gene TRBJ2-7; 10 nucleotides agree with TRBD2. Sequencing input: peripheral blood. The clonotype comes from a woman in her 50s with acute or convalescent COVID-19. CDR3 protein: CASSFPVAGGHYEQYF. Here the CDR3 DNA reads TGTGCCAGCAGCTTCCCTGTAGCGGGAGGCCACTACGAGCAGTACTTC.